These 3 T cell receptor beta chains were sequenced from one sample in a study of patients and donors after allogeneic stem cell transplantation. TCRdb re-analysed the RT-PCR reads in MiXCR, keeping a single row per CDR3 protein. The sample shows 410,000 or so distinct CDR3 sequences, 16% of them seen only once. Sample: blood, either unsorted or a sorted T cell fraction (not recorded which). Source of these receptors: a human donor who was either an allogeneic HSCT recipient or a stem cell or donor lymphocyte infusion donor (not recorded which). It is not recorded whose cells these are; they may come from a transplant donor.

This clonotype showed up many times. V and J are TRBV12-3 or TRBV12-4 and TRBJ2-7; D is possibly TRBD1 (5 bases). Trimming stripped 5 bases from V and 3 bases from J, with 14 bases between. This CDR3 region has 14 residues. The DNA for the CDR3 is TGTGCCAGCAGTCAGGGAAAGGGGCTCTACGAGCAGTACTTC. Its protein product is CASSQGKGLYEQYF.

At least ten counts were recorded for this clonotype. This CDR3 is CASSLQGSPNQPQHF. In DNA, the CDR3 is TGCGCCAGCAGCTTGCAAGGTAGTCCAAATCAGCCCCAGCATTTT. This chain uses TRBV5-1 with TRBJ1-5; D not resolved. Germline CDR1 SGHRS, CDR2 YFSETQ. The CDR3 loop spans 15 amino acids. V was shortened by 1 base and J by 4 bases, with 12 bases between the two germline ends. The whole variable domain, remainder taken from reference TRBV5-1 and TRBJ1-5, is KAGVTQTPRYLIKTRGQQVTLSCSPISGHRSVSWYQQTPGQGLQFLFEYFSETQRNKGNFPGRFSGRQFSNSRSEMNVSTLELGDSALYLCASSLQGSPNQPQHFGDGTRLSIL.

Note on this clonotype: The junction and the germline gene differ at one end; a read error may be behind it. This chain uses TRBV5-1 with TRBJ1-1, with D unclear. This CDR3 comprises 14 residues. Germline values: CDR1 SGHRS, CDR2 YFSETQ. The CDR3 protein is CASSSGPPNAEAFF. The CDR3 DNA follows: TGCGCCAGCAGCTCTGGGCCCCCGAACGCTGAAGCTTTCTTT.